This T cell receptor beta chain was retrieved from a study of cytomegalovirus exposure and HLA in healthy donors. 13 Jbeta primers and 60 Vbeta primers were used for the PCR. Method: immunoSEQ multiplex PCR; TCRdb's copy keeps in-frame clones and lacks some. The sample contains about 150,000 clones, 50% to 75% of which appear only once. Germline V gene lookup returns CDR1 ENHRY and CDR2 SYGVKD. The CDR3 spans 13 residues. Trimming pared 8 bases from V and 5 bases from J, leaving 13 bases between. The sequence was obtained from a woman aged 55-70 years in good health and CMV-seropositive. This rearrangement joins TRBV10-3 to TRBJ2-1; tentatively, D is TRBD2 (6 bases). Sequencing was performed on PBMCs. CDR3 bases: TGTGCCATCCGGGACTTAGCGAACAATGAGCAGTTCTTC. Translating gives CAIRDLANNEQFF.